This T cell receptor (beta chain) was observed in a study of cytomegalovirus exposure and HLA in healthy donors. General study points: The study listed 164 cytomegalovirus-associated TCR beta chains.

Germline CDR1 reads LNHDA; CDR2 reads SQIVND (reference sequence). J lost 5 bases, V lost 4 bases, and 10 bases had no gene match. The CDR3 has 17 amino acids. This clone has more than one count but fewer than ten. Its specificity is unknown. Vbeta (60) and Jbeta (13) primers were used in the PCR. TCRdb's table, derived via immunoSEQ multiplex PCR, lists solely in-frame clones and lacks some. Altogether about 120,000 clones are present, 65% being singletons, with the ten largest covering 8% to 9.5%. Donors consisted of healthy bone marrow donors. The sample consisted of PBMCs. This rearrangement joins TRBV19 to TRBJ2-7; 14 nucleotides agree with TRBD2. The TCR originated in a woman aged 40 to 49 in good health and CMV-seropositive. CDR3 coding DNA: TGTGCCAGTAGTAACCTCGGGACTAGCGGGAGTTGGGACGAGCAGTACTTC. Translation gives CASSNLGTSGSWDEQYF.